A selection of T cell receptor beta chains follows, all from one sample in a study of cytomegalovirus exposure and HLA in healthy donors. Produced via immunoSEQ multiplex PCR; TCRdb's table is partial and in-frame only. The repertoire includes over 150,000 clones, roughly 80% of them detected once, and 0.95% to 1.5% sits in the top ten. The sample comprised PBMCs. These receptor sequences come from a woman aged 45 to 65 in good health and CMV-seronegative. Each CDR3 is given with its conserved first and last residue. D genes are given only for firm matches. Size values are once, few and many counts, or a class for expanded clones, and some rows have none.

>TRBJ1-1|-|-|TRBV27
CASSLITATEAFF
TGTGCCAGCAGTTTAATAACAGCCACTGAAGCTTTCTTT
>TRBJ1-6|-|-|TRBV6-5
CASRRRQVNNSPLHF
TGTGCCAGCAGGCGACGACAGGTCAATAATTCACCCCTCCACTTT
>TRBJ2-7|TRBD1|-|TRBV7-2
CASRFDREMSYEQYF
TGTGCCAGCAGATTCGACAGGGAAATGTCCTACGAGCAGTACTTC
>TRBJ2-7|-|-|TRBV30
CAWSHREEQYF
TGTGCCTGGAGTCACAGGGAAGAGCAGTACTTC
>TRBJ2-3|-|once|TRBV6-6
CASGGSTDTQYF
TGTGCCAGCGGGGGGAGCACAGATACGCAGTATTTT
>TRBJ2-3|-|-|TRBV4-3
CASSQDRGRTQYF
TGCGCCAGCAGCCAAGATCGCGGAAGAACGCAGTATTTT
>TRBJ2-6|-|-|TRBV28
CASIDPGSGANVLTF
TGTGCCAGCATCGACCCAGGCTCTGGGGCCAACGTCCTGACTTTC
>TRBJ1-1|-|-|TRBV7-2
CASSFGGNTEAFF
TGTGCCAGCAGCTTTGGGGGCAACACTGAAGCTTTCTTT
>TRBJ2-7|-|-|TRBV10-1
CASRRDPSSYEQYF
TGCGCCAGCAGACGGGATCCTTCTTCCTACGAGCAGTACTTC
>TRBJ1-1|-|-|TRBV5-1
CASNPTGDTEAFF
TGCGCCAGCAACCCGACAGGAGACACTGAAGCTTTCTTT
>TRBJ1-1|TRBD1|once|TRBV2
CASSEQGAREAFF
TGTGCCAGCAGTGAACAGGGGGCGCGGGAAGCTTTCTTT
>TRBJ1-6|-|-|TRBV5-1
CASTPGGVDPITLHF
TGCGCCAGCACCCCCGGCGGGGTGGACCCTATAACCCTCCACTTT
>TRBJ1-2|-|-|TRBV28
CASSLIQIEVYGYTF
TGTGCCAGCAGTTTAATACAGATAGAAGTCTATGGCTACACCTTC
>TRBJ1-2|-|-|TRBV6-5
CASSPRGPDYGYTF
TGTGCCAGCAGTCCAAGGGGTCCGGACTATGGCTACACCTTC
>TRBJ1-1|TRBD1|-|TRBV19
CASSIDRARTEAFF
TGTGCCAGTAGTATCGACAGGGCAAGGACTGAAGCTTTCTTT
>TRBJ2-7|-|-|TRBV2
CASRREPSSYEQYF
TGTGCCAGCCGACGGGAGCCCTCCTCCTACGAGCAGTACTTC
>TRBJ2-5|-|once|TRBV7-3
CASSPSGGTVETQYF
TGTGCCAGCAGCCCCAGTGGGGGGACAGTGGAGACCCAGTACTTC
>TRBJ2-2|-|once|TRBV5-1
CASSQGSGTGELFF
TGCGCCAGCAGCCAGGGGTCTGGCACCGGGGAGCTGTTTTTT
>TRBJ2-1|-|-|TRBV28
CASSPAGYNEQFF
TGTGCCAGCAGTCCCGCAGGTTACAATGAGCAGTTCTTC
>TRBJ2-5|-|-|TRBV19
CASRSAGTYQETQYF
TGTGCCAGTAGGAGTGCAGGGACATACCAAGAGACCCAGTACTTC
>TRBJ2-1|-|-|TRBV13
CASSLNGADEQFF
TGTGCCAGCAGCTTAAACGGTGCGGATGAGCAGTTCTTC
>TRBJ2-1|TRBD1|-|TRBV5-5
CASSRGQGAYNEQFF
TGTGCCAGCAGCAGGGGACAGGGGGCCTACAATGAGCAGTTCTTC
>TRBJ1-6|-|-|TRBV28
CASSLSFWRLIDNSPLHF
TGTGCCAGCAGTTTATCGTTTTGGCGGCTCATCGATAATTCACCCCTCCACTTT
>TRBJ2-7|TRBD1|-|TRBV6-6
CASRTGTGVLEQYF
TGTGCCAGCAGAACCGGGACAGGGGTCCTCGAGCAGTACTTC
>TRBJ1-3|TRBD1|-|TRBV9
CASSPNPTGVNTIYF
TGTGCCAGCAGCCCCAACCCGACAGGGGTAAACACCATATATTTT
>TRBJ2-5|-|-|TRBV28
CASAQGQAQYF
TGTGCCAGCGCACAGGGCCAGGCCCAGTACTTC
>TRBJ2-3|-|-|TRBV4-3
CASSQEVRGTDTQYF
TGCGCCAGCAGCCAAGAGGTCAGGGGCACAGATACGCAGTATTTT
>TRBJ1-5|-|-|TRBV4-3
CASSQRLAVNQPQHF
TGCGCCAGCAGCCAACGTTTGGCCGTCAATCAGCCCCAGCATTTT
>TRBJ1-1|TRBD1|-|TRBV4-3
CASSLADRPTVVNTEAFF
TGCGCCAGCAGCCTTGCGGACAGGCCCACGGTGGTGAACACTGAAGCTTTCTTT
>TRBJ1-1|TRBD1|-|TRBV7-8
CASSLSGTGFVHNTEAFF
TGTGCCAGCAGCTTATCGGGGACAGGGTTTGTTCATAACACTGAAGCTTTCTTT
>TRBJ2-1|TRBD2|-|TRBV18
CASSLISGSLGSNEQFF
TGTGCCAGCTCTTTAATCAGCGGGAGCTTGGGGAGCAATGAGCAGTTCTTC
>TRBJ1-2|-|-|TRBV19
CASSAKKSGRPYYGYTF
TGTGCCAGTAGTGCAAAGAAATCAGGGCGGCCTTACTATGGCTACACCTTC
>TRBJ1-5|TRBD1|-|TRBV19
CASTLLNRGRQPQHF
TGTGCCAGTACCCTCCTAAACAGGGGTCGTCAGCCCCAGCATTTT
>TRBJ2-5|TRBD1|once|TRBV5-6
CASSFLLVSGGASETQYF
TGTGCCAGCAGCTTCTTGCTCGTGTCAGGGGGCGCTTCAGAGACCCAGTACTTC
>TRBJ2-4|TRBD1|-|TRBV9
CASSAEGQGVKNIQYF
TGTGCCAGCAGCGCCGAGGGACAGGGGGTCAAAAACATTCAGTACTTC
>TRBJ1-1|-|-|TRBV2
CASSPNRVGAKDSEAFF
TGTGCCAGCAGCCCGAACAGGGTAGGAGCAAAAGACTCTGAAGCTTTCTTT
>TRBJ1-1|-|-|TRBV19
CASKVWQRDTEAFF
TGTGCCAGTAAGGTATGGCAGCGGGACACTGAAGCTTTCTTT
>TRBJ2-1|TRBD2|-|TRBV4-1
CASSPRGLANNEQFF
TGCGCCAGCAGCCCCCGCGGACTAGCGAACAATGAGCAGTTCTTC
>TRBJ2-3|-|-|TRBV7-9
CASSGGARSTDTQYF
TGTGCCAGCAGCGGGGGGGCGCGGTCCACAGATACGCAGTATTTT
>TRBJ1-2|-|-|TRBV11-2
CASSLVGVGSNYGYTF
TGTGCCAGCAGCTTAGTAGGGGTCGGATCTAACTATGGCTACACCTTC
>TRBJ1-1|-|once|TRBV27
CARGGQSTEAFF
TGTGCCAGGGGGGGGCAGAGCACTGAAGCTTTCTTT
>TRBJ1-1|TRBD1|few|TRBV2
CASIPFSGTGGSEAFF
TGTGCCAGCATTCCGTTCTCCGGGACAGGGGGCTCTGAAGCTTTCTTT
>TRBJ2-7|-|-|TRBV18
CASSPPSSVEQYF
TGTGCCAGCTCACCACCATCTAGCGTCGAGCAGTACTTC
>TRBJ1-1|TRBD1|-|TRBV6-5
CARSRGGQGFGEAFF
TGTGCCAGATCTCGGGGGGGACAGGGTTTTGGTGAAGCTTTCTTT
>TRBJ2-7|-|-|TRBV7-2
CASSLDQGLAQYF
TGTGCCAGCAGCTTAGACCAGGGGTTGGCGCAGTACTTC
>TRBJ1-2|-|-|TRBV19
CASSIYTGNYGYTF
TGTGCCAGTAGTATTTACACAGGCAACTATGGCTACACCTTC
>TRBJ1-1|-|-|TRBV19
CASSFSGLPNTEAFF
TGTGCCAGTAGTTTTTCGGGACTGCCGAACACTGAAGCTTTCTTT
>TRBJ1-4|-|-|TRBV27
CASSSGSLGEKLFF
TGTGCCAGCAGTTCGGGATCTCTGGGGGAAAAACTGTTTTTT